The 16 T cell receptor beta chains below all came from one sample that was sequenced in a study of T cell repertoires in cytomegalovirus infection. Via MiXCR, TCRdb re-called the reads, giving one row per CDR3 protein. The table shows about 310,000 distinct CDR3 sequences, with 17% occurring only once. The sequenced sample was PBMCs. The source is a human donor in good health (CMV status not recorded). Some clones in this sample may be carry-over from other donors' samples.

This clonotype has more than one count but fewer than ten. V is TRBV7-2 and J is TRBJ1-6; no reliable D call. The CDR3 has 15 amino acids. Trimming took off 5 bases at V and 6 bases at J, with 14 bases between the two ends. CDR1 is SGHTA, CDR2 FQGNSA, per germline. In DNA, the CDR3 is TGTGCCAGCAGCCGAATTTCTTGGCCTAATTCACCCCTCCACTTT. The encoded protein is CASSRISWPNSPLHF.

This clonotype was counted at least ten times. This rearrangement joins TRBV28 to TRBJ1-6; D is uncertain. The CDR3 runs 12 residues. CDR1 is MDHEN and CDR2 is SYDVKM in the germline V gene. The V end lost 6 bases, the J end lost 10 bases, and 10 bases lay between the germline ends. The CDR3 protein is CASRPPGSPLHF. The CDR3 region has the DNA TGTGCCAGCAGACCACCTGGATCACCCCTCCACTTT.

This clonotype turned up a few times. The rearrangement links TRBV19 to TRBJ2-7, with no clear D. The V gene's germline CDR1 is LNHDA and CDR2 SQIVND (reference sequence). V lost 4 bases, J lost 6 bases, and 13 bases lay in between. The CDR3 is 13 amino acids. The CDR3 bases are TGTGCCAGTAGTAATGGCAGGTTCGGCGAGCAGTACTTC. This codes for CASSNGRFGEQYF.

V is TRBV20-1 and J is TRBJ2-7; D is perhaps TRBD1 or TRBD2 (5 bases each). The germline V gene encodes CDR1 DFQATT and CDR2 SNEGSKA (reference sequence). The CDR3 runs 13 residues. V was pared by 6 bases and J by 2 bases, with 14 bases between. Here the CDR3 reads CSAERDGTYEQYF. The CDR3 DNA reads TGCAGTGCGGAACGGGACGGAACCTACGAGCAGTACTTC.

DNA of the CDR3: TGTGCCAGCAGTCCACTGACCCAAGAGACCCAGTACTTC. This translates into CASSPLTQETQYF. This chain joins TRBV12-3 or TRBV12-4 and TRBJ2-5; no firm D call. This CDR3 region has 13 residues. Trimming left V 5 bases short and J 1 base short, with 8 bases between.

About this clonotype: This may be a read error: a much more frequent sequence differs by one nucleotide. The rearrangement uses TRBV7-2 and TRBJ2-3; 14 bases are a match to TRBD2. This CDR3 has 15 residues. Trimming cost V 6 bases and J 4 bases; bases outside gene matches: 3. CDR1 is SGHTA and CDR2 is FQGNSA in the germline V gene. CDR3: CASRLTSGGADTQYF. CDR3 DNA sequence: TGTGCCAGCAGATTGACTAGCGGGGGGGCAGATACGCAGTATTTT.

The chain employs TRBV4-3 and TRBJ1-4, with D perhaps TRBD1 (5 bases). Germline V gene sequence: CDR1 LGHNA, CDR2 YSLEER. CDR3 length equals 16 residues. V was trimmed by 2 bases and J by 4 bases, leaving 14 bases between them. CDR3 loop: CASSQHSGRNNEKLFF. CDR3 DNA: TGCGCCAGCAGCCAACATTCAGGGCGGAATAATGAAAAACTGTTTTTT.

This clonotype showed up just a few times. The V gene is TRBV20-1, the J gene TRBJ1-1; TRBD1 matches at 8 bases. J lost 6 bases, V lost 0 bases, and 9 bases had no gene match. From germline, CDR1 is DFQATT and CDR2 SNEGSKA (reference sequence). This CDR3 spans 15 amino acids. CDR3 DNA: TGCAGTGCTAGAGATGTCTGGGGACAGGCCTCTGAAGCTTTCTTT. Encoded protein: CSARDVWGQASEAFF.

This clonotype was observed at least ten times. The chain employs TRBV2 and TRBJ2-3, with D unresolved. Trimming took off 3 bases at V and 2 bases at J, with 6 bases between the two ends. The germline V gene encodes CDR1 SNHLY and CDR2 FYNNEI. This CDR3 spans 13 amino acids. The CDR3, as DNA: TGTGCCAGCAGTGATGTCTTCACAGATACGCAGTATTTT. Protein: CASSDVFTDTQYF.

This clonotype was found a few times. The chain couples TRBV27 to TRBJ2-7; unclear D gene. The germline V and J ends were trimmed by 2 bases and 3 bases, with 8 bases remaining between them. Germline CDR1 and CDR2: MNHEY and SMNVEV (reference sequence). The CDR3 is 13 amino acids. The CDR3 nucleotides are TGTGCCAGCAGTTTAACCGTAGACTACGAGCAGTACTTC. Its protein product is CASSLTVDYEQYF.

This clonotype was detected many times. The gene calls are TRBV5-1 and TRBJ2-6, with a tentative D call TRBD2 (6 bases). The V end was cut by 4 bases, the J end by 4 bases, with 21 bases between. CDR3 length: 18 amino acids. Germline V gives CDR1 SGHRS, CDR2 YFSETQ. Here the CDR3 reads CASSRSIAGSSGANVLTF. The CDR3, as DNA: TGCGCCAGCAGCCGGTCAATTGCGGGGTCTAGCGGGGCCAACGTCCTGACTTTC.

The J gene is TRBJ2-7, the V gene TRBV6-2 or TRBV6-3; TRBD1 matches 8 bases. The J segment lost 0 bases and the V segment lost 6 bases, leaving 19 bases of the junction unmatched. Germline-derived CDR1 and CDR2 are MNHEY and SVGEGT. The CDR3 is 19 amino acids. The CDR3 here is CASRTYPGQEDYSSYEQYF. The CDR3 nucleotides are TGTGCCAGCAGGACATATCCGGGACAGGAAGACTATAGCTCCTACGAGCAGTACTTC.

This clonotype was seen repeatedly, ten times or more. CDR3 region: CASSRWDPSGGTDTQYF. The CDR3 DNA follows: TGTGCCAGCAGCCGCTGGGATCCTAGCGGGGGCACAGATACGCAGTATTTT. The chain has TRBV7-9 and TRBJ2-3, with 9 bases lining up with TRBD2. CDR1 and CDR2 (germline): SEHNR, FQNEAQ (reference sequence). The length of the CDR3 is 17 residues. Trimming cost V 5 bases and J 1 base; bases outside gene matches: 10.

This clonotype was seen more than once but under ten times. V gene TRBV11-2 combines with J gene TRBJ1-2; no reliable D call. CDR1 SGHAT and CDR2 FQNNGV come from the germline V gene. The CDR3 covers 15 residues. V shed 5 bases and J shed 6 bases, with 19 bases lying between them. In nucleotides, the CDR3 is TGTGCCAGCAGCCCAACCCCAGAATCAGAGGATGGCTACACCTTC. It specifies CASSPTPESEDGYTF.

This clonotype has just one count. This chain uses TRBV18 with TRBJ1-6; weak D call: TRBD1 (5 bases). The germline V gene encodes CDR1 KGHSH and CDR2 LQKENI. The CDR3 has 16 amino acids. Deletions cut 3 bases from V and 6 bases from J, with 15 bases between. The CDR3 DNA reads TGTGCCAGCTCACCGGGGGGGACGGGGTTTAATTCACCCCTCCACTTT. Encoded protein: CASSPGGTGFNSPLHF.

The chain employs TRBV7-9 and TRBJ1-1; TRBD1 might be the D (5 bases). The V and J ends lost 7 bases and 5 bases respectively, with 17 bases between them. The CDR3 is 14 amino acids. The germline gives CDR1 SEHNR, CDR2 FQNEAQ (reference sequence). As DNA, the CDR3 is TGTGCCAGCACCACCCCCGGGGCGAGGACTGAAGCTTTCTTT. Protein product: CASTTPGARTEAFF. Based on the CDR3 plus reference TRBV7-9 and TRBJ1-1, the full variable domain is DTGVSQNPRHKITKRGQNVTFRCDPISEHNRLYWYRQTLGQGPEFLTYFQNEAQLEKSRLLSDRFSAERPKGSFSTLEIQRTEQGDSAMYLCASTTPGARTEAFFGQGTRLTVV.